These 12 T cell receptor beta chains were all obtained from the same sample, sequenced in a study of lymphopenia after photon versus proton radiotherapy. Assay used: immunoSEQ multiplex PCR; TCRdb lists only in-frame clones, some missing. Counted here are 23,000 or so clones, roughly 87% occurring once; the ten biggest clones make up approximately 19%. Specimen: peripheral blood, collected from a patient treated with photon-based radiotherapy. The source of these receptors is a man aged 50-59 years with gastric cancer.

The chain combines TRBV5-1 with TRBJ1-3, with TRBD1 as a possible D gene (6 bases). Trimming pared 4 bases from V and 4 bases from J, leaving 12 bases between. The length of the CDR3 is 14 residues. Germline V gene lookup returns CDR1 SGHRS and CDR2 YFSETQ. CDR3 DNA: TGCGCCAGCAGCAATGGACAGTTCGGAAACACCATATATTTT. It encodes CASSNGQFGNTIYF.

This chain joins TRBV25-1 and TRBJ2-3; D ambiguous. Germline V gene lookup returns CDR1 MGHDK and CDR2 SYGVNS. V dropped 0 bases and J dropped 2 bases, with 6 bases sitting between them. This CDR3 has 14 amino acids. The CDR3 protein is CASSEYALTDTQYF. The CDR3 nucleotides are TGTGCCAGCAGTGAATACGCCCTCACAGATACGCAGTATTTT.

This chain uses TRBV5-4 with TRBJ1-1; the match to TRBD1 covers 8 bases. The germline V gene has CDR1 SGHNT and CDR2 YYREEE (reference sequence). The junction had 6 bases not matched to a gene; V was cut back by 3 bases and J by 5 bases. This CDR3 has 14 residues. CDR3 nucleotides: TGTGCCAGCAGCTCAATACAGGGGGGGACTGAAGCTTTCTTT. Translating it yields CASSSIQGGTEAFF.

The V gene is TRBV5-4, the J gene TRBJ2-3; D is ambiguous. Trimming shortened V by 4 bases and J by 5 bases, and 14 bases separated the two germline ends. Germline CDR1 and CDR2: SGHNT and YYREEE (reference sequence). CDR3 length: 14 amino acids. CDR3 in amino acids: CASSPSVIRDTQYF. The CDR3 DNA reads TGTGCCAGCAGCCCCTCGGTGATCCGAGATACGCAGTATTTT.

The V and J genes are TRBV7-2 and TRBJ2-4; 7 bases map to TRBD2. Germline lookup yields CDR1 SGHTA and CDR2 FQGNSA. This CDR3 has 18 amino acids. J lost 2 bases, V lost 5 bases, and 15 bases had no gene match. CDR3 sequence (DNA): TGTGCCAGCAGCCACTGGGGCCGGGGGGATCTAACCAAAAACATTCAGTACTTC. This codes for CASSHWGRGDLTKNIQYF. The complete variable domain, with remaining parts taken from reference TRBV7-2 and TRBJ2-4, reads GAGVSQSPSNKVTEKGKDVELRCDPISGHTALYWYRQSLGQGLEFLIYFQGNSAPDKSGLPSDRFSAERTGGSVSTLTIQRTQQEDSAVYLCASSHWGRGDLTKNIQYFGAGTRLSVL.

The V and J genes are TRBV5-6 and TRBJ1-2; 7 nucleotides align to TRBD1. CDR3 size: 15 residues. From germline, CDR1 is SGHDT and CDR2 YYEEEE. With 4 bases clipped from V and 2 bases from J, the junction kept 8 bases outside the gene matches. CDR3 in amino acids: CASSRPRQGNYGYTF. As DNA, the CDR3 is TGTGCCAGCAGCCGGCCGAGACAGGGAAACTATGGCTACACCTTC. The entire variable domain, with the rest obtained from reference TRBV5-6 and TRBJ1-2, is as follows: DAGVTQSPTHLIKTRGQQVTLRCSPKSGHDTVSWYQQALGQGPQFIFQYYEEEERQRGNFPDRFSGHQFPNYSSELNVNALLLGDSALYLCASSRPRQGNYGYTFGSGTRLTVV.

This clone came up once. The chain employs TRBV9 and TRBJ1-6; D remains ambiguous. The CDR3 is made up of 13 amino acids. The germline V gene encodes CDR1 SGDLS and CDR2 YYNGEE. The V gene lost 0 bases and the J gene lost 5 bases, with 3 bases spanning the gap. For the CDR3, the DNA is TGTGCCAGCAGCGTAGGGGATAATTCACCCCTCCACTTT. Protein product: CASSVGDNSPLHF.

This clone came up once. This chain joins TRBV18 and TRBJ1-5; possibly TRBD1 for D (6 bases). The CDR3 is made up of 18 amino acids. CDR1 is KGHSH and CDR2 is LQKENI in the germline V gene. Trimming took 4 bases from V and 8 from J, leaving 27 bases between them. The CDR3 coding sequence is TGTGCCAGCTCACTCACGGCGACTACAGGGTCGATGAGAGAGCCCCAGCATTTT. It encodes CASSLTATTGSMREPQHF.

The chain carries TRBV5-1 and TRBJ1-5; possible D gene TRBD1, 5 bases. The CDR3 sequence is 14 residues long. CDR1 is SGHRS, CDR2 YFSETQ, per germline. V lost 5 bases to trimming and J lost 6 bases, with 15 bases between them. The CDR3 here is CASSPGRSGQPQHF. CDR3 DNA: TGCGCCAGCAGTCCAGGGAGGTCCGGTCAGCCCCAGCATTTT.

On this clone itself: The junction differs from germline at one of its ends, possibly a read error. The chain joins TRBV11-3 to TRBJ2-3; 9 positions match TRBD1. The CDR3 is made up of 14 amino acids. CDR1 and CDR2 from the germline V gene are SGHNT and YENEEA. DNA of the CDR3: TGTACCAGCAGCTTGGGACAGGGAATAGATACGCAGTATTTT. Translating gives CTSSLGQGIDTQYF.

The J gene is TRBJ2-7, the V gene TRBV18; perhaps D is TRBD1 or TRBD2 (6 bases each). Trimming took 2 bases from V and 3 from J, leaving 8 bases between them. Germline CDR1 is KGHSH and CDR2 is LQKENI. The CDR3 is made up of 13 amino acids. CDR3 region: CASSPRGDYEQYF. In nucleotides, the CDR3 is TGTGCCAGCTCACCAAGGGGGGACTACGAGCAGTACTTC.

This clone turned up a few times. The CDR3: CATKTGEQPQHF. In DNA form, the CDR3 reads TGTGCCACCAAGACAGGGGAGCAGCCCCAGCATTTT. This chain connects TRBV18 to TRBJ1-5; 8 nucleotides align to TRBD1. The trim removed 10 bases at V and 7 bases at J, leaving 6 bases unmatched. The CDR3 runs to 12 residues. CDR1 and CDR2 from the germline V gene are KGHSH and LQKENI.